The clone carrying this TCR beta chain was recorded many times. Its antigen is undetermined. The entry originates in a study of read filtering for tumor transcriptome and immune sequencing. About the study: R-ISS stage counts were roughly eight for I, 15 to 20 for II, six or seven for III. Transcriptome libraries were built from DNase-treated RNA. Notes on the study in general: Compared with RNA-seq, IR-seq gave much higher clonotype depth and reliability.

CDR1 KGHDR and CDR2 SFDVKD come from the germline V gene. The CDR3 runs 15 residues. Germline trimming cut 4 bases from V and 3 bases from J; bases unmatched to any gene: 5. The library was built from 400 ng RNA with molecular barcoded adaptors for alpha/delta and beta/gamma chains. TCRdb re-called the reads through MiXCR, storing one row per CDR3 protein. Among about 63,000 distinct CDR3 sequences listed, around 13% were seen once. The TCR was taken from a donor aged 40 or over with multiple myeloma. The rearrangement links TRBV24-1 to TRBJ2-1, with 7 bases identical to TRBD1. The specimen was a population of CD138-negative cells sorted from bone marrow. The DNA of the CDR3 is TGTGCCACCAGTGAGGGGGACAGCCTCTACAATGAGCAGTTCTTC. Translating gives CATSEGDSLYNEQFF.